This passage covers 25 T cell receptor beta chains from one sample sequenced in a study of shared clonotypes between healthy human individuals (TCRdb year 2020). Libraries were built with the immunoSEQ multiplex PCR assay. TCRdb holds this immuneACCESS table with in-frame rearrangements only. Some clones are missing; in checked studies, unresolved V genes explain under half, and the rest has no known cause. The sample includes a few million clones, with roughly 93% observed a single time. The top ten constitute about 0.39% of the sample. Sequencing input: naive CD4+ T cells from PBMCs. This sample's cell subset or site label indicates: CD45RA+ positively selected. The receptors were sampled from a man between 18 and 35 years old in good health. Some clones in this sample may be carry-over from other donors' samples.

This rearrangement joins TRBV29-1 to TRBJ2-5; 10 bases agree with TRBD2. CDR3 length equals 15 residues. Germline lookup yields CDR1 SQVTM and CDR2 ANQGSEA. Trimming removed 5 bases from V and 5 bases from J; junction bases left unmatched: 11. CDR3 sequence: CSVLASGSRRETQYF. Written as DNA, the CDR3 is TGCAGCGTTTTGGCTAGCGGGAGCCGGAGGGAGACCCAGTACTTC.

The chain carries TRBV2 and TRBJ2-5; D is possibly TRBD1 (6 bases). This CDR3 is built from 13 residues. Trimming stripped 10 bases from V and 2 bases from J, with 14 bases between. From germline, CDR1 is SNHLY and CDR2 FYNNEI. The CDR3 DNA sequence: TGTGCCATCTTATGGACAGATCAAGAGACCCAGTACTTC. Amino acid sequence: CAILWTDQETQYF.

This clone was seen a few times. The chain has TRBV28 and TRBJ1-2; maybe TRBD1 (6 bases). V dropped 6 bases and J dropped 7 bases, with 18 bases sitting between them. This CDR3 has 14 residues. Germline CDR1 and CDR2: MDHEN and SYDVKM. CDR3 residues: CASSKGQTYRGYTF. CDR3 nucleotides: TGTGCCAGCAGCAAAGGACAGACATATCGTGGCTACACCTTC.

This clone was counted a single time. This sequence joins TRBV4-2 and TRBJ2-1; D is perhaps TRBD2 (5 bases). Trimming took off 0 bases at V and 3 bases at J, with 12 bases between the two ends. CDR3 length equals 16 residues. Germline values: CDR1 LGHNA, CDR2 YNFKEQ. Here the CDR3 DNA reads TGTGCCAGCAGCCAAGATAGAGGGAGTCACTACAATGAGCAGTTCTTC. Translated: CASSQDRGSHYNEQFF.

CDR3 nucleotides: TGCAGCGTTCAGGTGGTCTGGGGGGAAGAGACCCAGTACTTC. It codes for CSVQVVWGEETQYF. The chain employs TRBV29-1 and TRBJ2-5, with TRBD2 as a possible D gene (6 bases). Deletions cut 5 bases from V and 3 bases from J, with 16 bases between. This CDR3 region has 14 residues. Germline lookup yields CDR1 SQVTM and CDR2 ANQGSEA.

The rearrangement joins TRBV15 to TRBJ2-5, with TRBD2 identical over 8 bases. The CDR3 contains 14 residues. Germline V gene data show CDR1 as LNHNV and CDR2 as YYDKDF (reference sequence). V trimming: 1 base; J trimming: 9 bases; junction bases outside the gene matches: 7. The CDR3 DNA is TGTGCCACCAGCAGAGCGGGGGGGCCCGGCTCCCAGTACTTC. Amino acid sequence: CATSRAGGPGSQYF.

The chain employs TRBV7-2 and TRBJ2-7; 9 positions match TRBD1. V was clipped by 6 bases and J by 6 bases; unmatched bases: 6. The CDR3 extends over 13 amino acids. Germline V gene data show CDR1 as SGHTA and CDR2 as FQGNSA. Here the CDR3 reads CASRAGTGPEQYF. CDR3 nucleotides: TGTGCCAGCAGGGCCGGGACAGGGCCCGAGCAGTACTTC.

V and J are TRBV5-1 and TRBJ2-3; 14 bases map to TRBD2. Unmatched junction bases numbered 8, after V lost 6 bases and J lost 8 bases. This CDR3 comprises 15 residues. The germline V gene encodes CDR1 SGHRS and CDR2 YFSETQ. CDR3 coding DNA: TGCGCCAGCACGGGACTAGCGGGAGTTGGTAGTACGCAGTATTTT. This encodes CASTGLAGVGSTQYF.

V usage is TRBV6-6 and J usage is TRBJ1-5; 7 bases line up with TRBD1. The germline V gene encodes CDR1 MNHNY and CDR2 SVGAGI (reference sequence). The J segment lost 6 bases and the V segment lost 0 bases, leaving 5 bases of the junction unmatched. This CDR3 contains 15 residues. CDR3 DNA sequence: TGTGCCAGCAGTTACTCAGGAGGGGGCGTTCAGCCCCAGCATTTT. It codes for CASSYSGGGVQPQHF.

The chain is built from TRBV10-3 and TRBJ2-1; 10 nucleotides align to TRBD2. V shed 0 bases, J shed 4 bases, and the junction held 3 bases outside the gene matches. The length of the CDR3 is 16 residues. CDR1 ENHRY and CDR2 SYGVKD come from the germline V gene. CDR3 in amino acids: CAISESSGRVYNEQFF. DNA of the CDR3: TGTGCCATCAGTGAGTCGAGCGGGAGGGTTTACAATGAGCAGTTCTTC.

CDR3 DNA: TGTGCCAGCAGTGTAGGGGAGACTGAAGCTTTCTTT. Encoded protein: CASSVGETEAFF. The chain links TRBV2 to TRBJ1-1, with D tentatively TRBD1 (5 bases). Trimming shortened V by 4 bases and J by 5 bases, and 8 bases separated the two germline ends. Germline V gene sequence: CDR1 SNHLY, CDR2 FYNNEI. The CDR3 has 12 amino acids.

The chain has TRBV4-2 and TRBJ1-4, with D possibly matching TRBD1 (5 bases). Trimming shortened V by 0 bases and J by 4 bases, and 15 bases separated the two germline ends. This CDR3 contains 17 residues. Germline assignment: CDR1 LGHNA and CDR2 YNFKEQ. CDR3 loop: CASSQDRGWGGNEKLFF. CDR3 DNA: TGTGCCAGCAGCCAAGATCGGGGCTGGGGGGGTAATGAAAAACTGTTTTTT.

The chain joins TRBV5-5 to TRBJ2-5, with 10 bases matching TRBD1. The CDR3 sequence is 14 residues long. The ends lost 4 bases at V and 4 bases at J; junction bases unmatched: 4. Germline values: CDR1 SGHKS, CDR2 YYEKEE (reference sequence). The chain's CDR3 is CASSGDRGGETQYF. CDR3 bases: TGTGCCAGCAGCGGGGACAGGGGTGGAGAGACCCAGTACTTC.

The V call is TRBV10-3, the J call TRBJ2-5; 7 bases agree with TRBD2. This CDR3 has 12 residues. Germline trimming cut 10 bases from V and 5 bases from J; bases unmatched to any gene: 7. Germline V gives CDR1 ENHRY, CDR2 SYGVKD. The CDR3 spells CATSGAGETQYF. Written as DNA, the CDR3 is TGTGCCACCAGCGGGGCTGGTGAGACCCAGTACTTC.

The chain links TRBV28 to TRBJ1-4, with TRBD1 matching 10 bases. The junction had 7 bases not matched to a gene; V was cut back by 6 bases and J by 6 bases. Germline values: CDR1 MDHEN, CDR2 SYDVKM. The CDR3 sequence is 15 residues long. This CDR3 is CASRLGTGVDEKLFF. CDR3 sequence (DNA): TGTGCCAGCAGGTTAGGGACAGGGGTGGATGAAAAACTGTTTTTT. Complete variable domain (other parts from reference TRBV28 and TRBJ1-4): DVKVTQSSRYLVKRTGEKVFLECVQDMDHENMFWYRQDPGLGLRLIYFSYDVKMKEKGDIPEGYSVSREKKERFSLILESASTNQTSMYLCASRLGTGVDEKLFFGSGTQLSVL.

This clone was detected only once. The rearrangement joins TRBV28 to TRBJ2-7; D is perhaps TRBD1 (7 bases). The CDR3 loop spans 15 amino acids. Germline assignment: CDR1 MDHEN and CDR2 SYDVKM. V was trimmed by 1 base and J by 5 bases, leaving 15 bases between them. CDR3 in amino acids: CASSLLGRGVHEQYF. CDR3 coding DNA: TGTGCCAGCAGTTTATTAGGCAGGGGGGTACACGAGCAGTACTTC.

V is TRBV7-2 and J is TRBJ2-4; 8 bases are shared with TRBD1. The CDR3 runs to 16 residues. The germline V gene has CDR1 SGHTA and CDR2 FQGNSA. With 5 bases clipped from V and 7 bases from J, the junction kept 13 bases outside the gene matches. CDR3 protein: CASSPGTGNYGNIQYF. Written as DNA, the CDR3 is TGTGCCAGCAGCCCAGGGACAGGAAATTACGGGAACATTCAGTACTTC.

A single count supports this clone. The chain couples TRBV19 to TRBJ1-5; D not resolved. The V end was cut by 7 bases, the J end by 9 bases, with 19 bases between. The CDR3 is 14 amino acids. Germline lookup yields CDR1 LNHDA and CDR2 SQIVND (reference sequence). Here the CDR3 reads CASMGVFFRAPQHF. CDR3 nucleotide sequence: TGTGCCAGTATGGGAGTCTTCTTCCGGGCGCCCCAGCATTTT.

Concerning this clone: Other nucleotide sequences from this sample produce the same CDR3. The chain combines TRBV28 with TRBJ2-3; TRBD2 is a possible D gene (7 bases). This CDR3 has 15 residues. Germline V lookup: CDR1 MDHEN, CDR2 SYDVKM. V was shortened by 5 bases and J by 2 bases, with 14 bases between the two germline ends. As DNA, the CDR3 is TGTGCCAGCAGTCCGAGGGGGGGGCCCACAGATACGCAGTATTTT. It codes for CASSPRGGPTDTQYF.

In this sample, this clone turned up once. This chain joins TRBV4-2 and TRBJ2-3; tentative D call: TRBD1 (5 bases). The CDR3 has 16 residues. Trimming took 2 bases from V and 1 from J, leaving 13 bases between them. The germline V gene has CDR1 LGHNA and CDR2 YNFKEQ. The CDR3 sequence: CASSQQKGWGTDTQYF. In nucleotides, the CDR3 is TGTGCCAGCAGCCAACAAAAGGGGTGGGGCACAGATACGCAGTATTTT.

The chain combines TRBV7-9 with TRBJ1-2; a weak D match, TRBD1 (5 bases). This CDR3 is 17 amino acids long. V was pared by 0 bases and J by 3 bases, with 17 bases between. The germline V gene encodes CDR1 SEHNR and CDR2 FQNEAQ (reference sequence). CDR3 nucleotides: TGTGCCAGCAGCTTAGCGGAGGGGCGGGGATGGGACTATGGCTACACCTTC. Translating gives CASSLAEGRGWDYGYTF.

The chain is built from TRBV10-2 and TRBJ1-5; tentatively, D is TRBD1 (6 bases). Germline CDR1 reads WSHSY; CDR2 reads SAAADI. V gave up 2 bases and J gave up 2 bases, with 10 bases separating them. The CDR3 loop spans 15 amino acids. The CDR3 DNA follows: TGCGCCAGCAGTGAGATGGGGGGCGGCAATCAGCCCCAGCATTTT. Its protein is CASSEMGGGNQPQHF.

With regard to this clone: The junction differs from germline at one of its ends, possibly a read error. The same CDR3 also results from other DNA sequences found in this sample. The gene calls are TRBV29-1 and TRBJ2-7; no clear D gene. The CDR3 is made up of 11 amino acids. In germline, CDR1 is SQVTM, CDR2 ANQGSEA. In DNA form, the CDR3 reads TGCAGCGCGTTACGCGGATACGAACAGTACTTC. Protein product: CSALRGYEQYF.

V usage is TRBV7-2 and J usage is TRBJ2-3; 9 bases agree with TRBD1. Unmatched junction bases numbered 4, after V lost 5 bases and J lost 4 bases. CDR3 size: 14 residues. From germline, CDR1 is SGHTA and CDR2 FQGNSA. For the CDR3, the DNA is TGTGCCAGCAGCCTCGGGACAGGGCCAGATACGCAGTATTTT. Translation gives CASSLGTGPDTQYF.

The V gene is TRBV10-2, the J gene TRBJ1-5; 7 positions match TRBD1. The germline V gene encodes CDR1 WSHSY and CDR2 SAAADI. Trimming removed 0 bases from V and 6 bases from J; junction bases left unmatched: 5. This CDR3 is built from 15 residues. The CDR3 DNA reads TGCGCCAGCAGTGAGTCAAAGGGGGCGATTCAGCCCCAGCATTTT. Encoded protein: CASSESKGAIQPQHF.